This T cell receptor (beta chain) was sequenced for a study of CD8 T cells in ankylosing spondylitis. Study-wide points: Ankylosing spondylitis blood appeared to be characterized by a TCR beta motif of roughly eight highly homologous variants.

TCRdb reanalysed the 5' RACE reads using MiXCR and keeps one entry per CDR3 protein. The sample lists roughly 440,000 distinct CDR3 sequences, roughly 18% seen once, with over 1% in the top ten. There are many counts of this clonotype. Its antigen is not identified. This CDR3 has 15 residues. Trimming took off 5 bases at V and 4 bases at J, with 17 bases between the two ends. This sequence joins TRBV12-3 or TRBV12-4 and TRBJ1-2; D is ambiguous. Material for sequencing was blood, either unsorted or a sorted T cell fraction (not recorded which). This receptor was taken from a male donor with ankylosing spondylitis. The CDR3 sequence: CASSLWTPVGYGYTF. The DNA of the CDR3 is TGTGCCAGCAGTCTCTGGACTCCCGTTGGCTATGGCTACACCTTC.